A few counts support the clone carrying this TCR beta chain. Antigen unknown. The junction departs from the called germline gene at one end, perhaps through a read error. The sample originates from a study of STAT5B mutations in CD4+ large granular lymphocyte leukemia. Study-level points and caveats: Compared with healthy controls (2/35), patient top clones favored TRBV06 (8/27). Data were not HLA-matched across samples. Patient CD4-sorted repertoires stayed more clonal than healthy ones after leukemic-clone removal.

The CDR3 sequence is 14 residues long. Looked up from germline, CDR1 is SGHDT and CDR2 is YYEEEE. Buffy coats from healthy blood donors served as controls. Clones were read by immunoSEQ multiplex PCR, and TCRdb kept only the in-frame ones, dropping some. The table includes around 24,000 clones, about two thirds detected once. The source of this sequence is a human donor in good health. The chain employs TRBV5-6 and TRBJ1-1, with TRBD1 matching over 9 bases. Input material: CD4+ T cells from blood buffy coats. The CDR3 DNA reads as TGTGCCAGCAGCTTCCGGGACAGGGCACTACCGGGCCTCTTT. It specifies CASSFRDRALPGLF.